The text below deals with one T cell receptor (beta chain). The data were obtained in a study of blood T cell repertoires in COVID-19. At the level of the study: Material from acute and convalescent COVID-19 was sourced from the United States, Italy and Spain. The cDNA or gDNA used as material had been derived from T cells, B-cell-depleted T cells, or PBMCs.

Methods used by the authors: Amplification of reference gene primers provided the estimated nucleated cell counts. Clones were read by immunoSEQ multiplex PCR, and TCRdb kept only the in-frame ones, dropping some. V and J calls and clone size are those listed in that table; D and trimming were worked out from the DNA. Counted here are 250,000 to 350,000 clones, roughly 83% occurring once; the ten biggest clones make up 1.5% to 2%. The sequence came from a woman between 50 and 59 years old with acute or convalescent COVID-19. The sample consisted of peripheral blood.

The chain's CDR3 is CASSLHGRTKNIQYF. The CDR3 bases are TGTGCCAGCAGTTTACATGGCAGAACCAAAAACATTCAGTACTTC. The rearrangement links TRBV28 to TRBJ2-4; D is uncertain. This CDR3 has 15 residues. Germline CDR1 reads MDHEN; CDR2 reads SYDVKM. Trimming shortened V by 2 bases and J by 2 bases, and 10 bases separated the two germline ends.